This entry lists 2 T cell receptor beta chains sequenced from one sample in a study of prognosis after radiotherapy for stage I lung cancer. By two-round multiplex PCR, the TCR beta CDR3 was amplified from genomic DNA. TRBV and TRBJ genes each had their own specific primers in first-round PCR. From the multiplex PCR reads, TCRdb called clonotypes with MiXCR, one entry per CDR3 protein. The sample lists fewer than 35,000 distinct CDR3 sequences; about a third were seen once. The sample in question was PBMCs, obtained before or after stereotactic body radiation therapy (not recorded which). The source of these receptors is a donor over 45 with non-small cell lung cancer.

This clonotype was observed at least ten times. The rearrangement joins TRBV3-1 to TRBJ1-2; no definite D call. The CDR3 contains 14 residues. The V end lost 3 bases, the J end lost 3 bases, and 11 bases lay between the germline ends. Germline CDR1 is LGHDT and CDR2 is YNNKEL (reference sequence). CDR3 region: CASSHERVHYGYTF. The CDR3 DNA is TGTGCCAGCAGCCATGAAAGGGTACACTATGGCTACACCTTC.

Judged by abundance, this clonotype is medium-sized. This rearrangement joins TRBV27 to TRBJ1-2, with TRBD1 identical over 8 bases. There are 13 residues in the CDR3. CDR1 MNHEY and CDR2 SMNVEV come from the germline V gene (reference sequence). After removal of 6 bases from V and 7 bases from J, the junction contained 7 bases not matched to a gene. The chain's CDR3 is CASRWQGASGYTF. The CDR3 DNA reads as TGTGCCAGCAGGTGGCAGGGGGCTAGTGGCTACACCTTC.